This T cell receptor (beta chain) was observed in a study of blood T cell repertoires in COVID-19 (dated by TCRdb to 2019 to 2021). Notes on the research overall: Collaborator samples came from the United States, Italy and Spain and covered acute and convalescent phases of COVID-19. The material from the prospective study consisted of cDNA or gDNA derived from T cells, B-cell-depleted T cells, or PBMCs. A freely available public database, intended as a resource for researchers studying the immune response to SARS-CoV-2, is where the repertoires were released. The dataset comprised deeply sampled blood TCRbeta repertoires from subjects exposed to, actively infected with, or recovered from COVID-19. Samples were obtained from the ongoing ImmuneRACE study (first 160 participants) and from 950 to 1,500 subjects provided by 6 global collaborators. Nearly every sample came with metadata listing a de-identified subject ID, COVID-19 status, age in years and sex. Where available, HLA class I and class II types were obtained from metadata supplied by the sample provider rather than from assay-based typing. The paper as a whole reports these results and caveats: How much clinical and demographic metadata was included differed by source and by participant, and the metadata was provided uncurated.

As for this clone: The clone's antigen remains unknown. No quality values exist for individual bases; no much larger clone is one base distant.

Collaborating institutions collected whole blood in K2EDTA tubes following their own protocols. For TCRbeta analysis, collaborators shipped samples in one of three forms: frozen whole blood, isolated PBMCs, or DNA extracted from either of those sample types. From a lookup of the germline V gene, CDR1 and CDR2 are MNHEY and SVGAGI. V lost 7 bases and J lost 10 bases; the stretch between them is 23 bases long. The CDR3 measures 15 amino acids from cysteine to phenylalanine. The kept DNA is CDR3 alone, 45 bases in frame from the first base. The immunoSEQ Assay, a bias-controlled multiplex PCR, was used to amplify TCRbeta CDR3 regions from genomic DNA. As for how the authors treated the data: Within the assay, amplification of reference gene primers was used to estimate how many nucleated cells each sample contained. Sequence reads were collapsed and filtered to measure the absolute abundance of every unique TCRbeta CDR3 rearrangement. For each sample, productive Simpson clonality was calculated by taking the square root of Simpson's diversity index across productive rearrangements. TCRdb provides this immuneACCESS table in a form limited to in-frame rearrangements. Some clones are lacking; in checked studies, under half of them reflect an unresolved V gene, and why the rest are absent is not known. V, J and clone size are taken as reported in that table, and D and trimming were inferred from the DNA itself. The sample profile shows under 250,000 clones; about 83% of them were found once. The ten largest clones capture 9% to 15% of the sample.

The sequence derives from an elderly man with acute or convalescent COVID-19. Sequencing was performed on peripheral blood. The chain employs TRBV6-5 and TRBJ2-1; TRBD2 is a possible D gene, resting on 5 matching bases. The CDR3 sequence is CASIGPGSSTFEQFF. Here is the DNA: TGTGCCAGCATAGGGCCGGGGTCGTCTACATTCGAGCAGTTCTTC.